The rows below give T cell receptor beta chains drawn from one sample of a study of cytomegalovirus exposure and HLA in healthy donors. The table came from immunoSEQ multiplex PCR; TCRdb's copy has only in-frame clones and leaves some out. This sample has 130,000 to 150,000 clones, with about three quarters found just once. What was sequenced was PBMCs. These TCRs come from a man between 40 and 49 years old in good health and CMV-seropositive. Each CDR3 is given with its conserved first and last residue. A D gene is named only where the DNA matches it firmly. A clone size is listed for some rows: how often the clone was seen (once, few, many), or a class if it is expanded.

clone_size | d_call | j_call | v_call | cdr3_nt | cdr3_aa
. | TRBD2 | TRBJ2-7 | TRBV19 | TGTGCCAGTACCCCCTGGGCGGGGGCCTACGAGCAGTACTTC | CASTPWAGAYEQYF
. | TRBD1 | TRBJ1-2 | TRBV6-5 | TGTGCCAGCAGCCATTGGCAGGGGGGCGCCGATGGCTACACCTTC | CASSHWQGGADGYTF
. | . | TRBJ2-2 | TRBV7-2 | TGTGCCAGCAGGCGCAGCGCGCCCGGGGAGCTGTTTTTT | CASRRSAPGELFF
. | TRBD2 | TRBJ2-7 | TRBV4-3 | TGCGCCAGCAGCCAAGGCGCCATAGCGGGGGGCGTCTACGAGCAGTACTTC | CASSQGAIAGGVYEQYF
. | TRBD2 | TRBJ2-3 | TRBV5-1 | TGCGCCAGCAGGATTGCCTTGTCTAGCGGGGGCCCGGATACGCAGTATTTT | CASRIALSSGGPDTQYF
. | . | TRBJ2-2 | TRBV2 | TGTGCCAGCACAGCGAACACCGGGGAGCTGTTTTTT | CASTANTGELFF
once | . | TRBJ2-7 | TRBV28 | TGTGCCAGCGCGACAGGCCCTACCTACGAGCAGTACTTC | CASATGPTYEQYF
. | TRBD2 | TRBJ2-3 | TRBV5-6 | TGTGCCAGCAGCCAACGTGAGCGGGAGCGGTTTACAAATACGCAGTATTTT | CASSQRERERFTNTQYF
. | . | TRBJ1-2 | TRBV28 | TGTGCCAGCAGTTCTAACCTCGGACAGTATGGCTACACCTTC | CASSSNLGQYGYTF
. | . | TRBJ2-7 | TRBV6-5 | TGTGCCAGCAGTAGTTCTCCAGGGTTCTACGAGCAGTACTTC | CASSSSPGFYEQYF
. | . | TRBJ2-2 | TRBV4-3 | TGCGCCAGCAGCCAAGAGAAGGGAGTCACCGGGGAGCTGTTTTTT | CASSQEKGVTGELFF
few | TRBD1 | TRBJ1-1 | TRBV10-2 | TGCGCCAGCAGCACACAGGGGGGGTGGTCTGAAGCTTTCTTT | CASSTQGGWSEAFF
. | TRBD1 | TRBJ2-7 | TRBV9 | TGTGCCAGCAGCGTAGCGACAGGGGGAGCCTACGAGCAGTACTTC | CASSVATGGAYEQYF
. | . | TRBJ1-3 | TRBV19 | TGTGCCAGCAGGGCACAAACTGGAAACACCATATATTTT | CASRAQTGNTIYF